This T cell receptor beta chain comes out of a study of response to subunit inactivated influenza vaccine. Study conclusions and caveats: The authors proposed limited new T cell recruitment per seasonal influenza vaccination.

Turning to this clonotype: The target antigen is unknown.

MiXCR, run by TCRdb on the RT-PCR reads, gives a single entry per CDR3 protein. The sample lists about 500,000 distinct CDR3 sequences, 15% to 20% seen once, with 2.5% to 3.5% in the top ten. Germline V lookup: CDR1 MNHNS, CDR2 SASEGT. Trimming stripped 5 bases from V and 4 bases from J, with 12 bases between. The CDR3 is 13 residues long. The sequence came from a man aged 50 to 75 who received an inactivated influenza vaccine. The chain recombines TRBV6-1 with TRBJ2-7; D is unclear. Sequencing used CD4+ T cells sorted from PBMCs, obtained 23 to 25 months after vaccination. The CDR3 DNA follows: TGTGCCAGCAGTATAAGGAATAGTTACGAGCAGTACTTC. Its translation: CASSIRNSYEQYF.